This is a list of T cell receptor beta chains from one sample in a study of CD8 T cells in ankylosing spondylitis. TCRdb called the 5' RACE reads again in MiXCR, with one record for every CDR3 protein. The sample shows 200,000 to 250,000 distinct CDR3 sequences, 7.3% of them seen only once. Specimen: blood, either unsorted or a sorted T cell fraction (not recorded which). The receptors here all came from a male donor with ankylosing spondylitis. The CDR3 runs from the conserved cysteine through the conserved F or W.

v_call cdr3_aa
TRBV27 CASGGWQDAPGGEAFF
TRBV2 CASSEVGTGPPTDTQYF
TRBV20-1 CSARDVAERPGELFF
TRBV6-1 CASSVGDHYGYTF
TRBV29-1 CSVATGGNSPLHF
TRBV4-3 CASSQRGHYNEQFF
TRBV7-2 CASSFTGTSVYNEQFF
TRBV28 CASSPGYNEQFF
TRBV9 CASSPEGGGPGNTIYF
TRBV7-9 CASSFRQGVINYEQYF
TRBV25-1 CASREGTGSHSGNTIYF
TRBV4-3 CASSDAGIGNIQYF
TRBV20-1 CSARDGTHYGYTF
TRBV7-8 CASRTGTSDTGELFF
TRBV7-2 CASSLASTTEAFF
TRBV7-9 CASSLGGNIEAFF
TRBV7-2 CASSLDGRGRHEQFF
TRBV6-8 CASSYCRIGREPEAFF
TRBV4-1 CASSPWDRYTEQYF
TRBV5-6 CASSWAGANVLTF
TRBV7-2 CASSYPGQLNTEAFF
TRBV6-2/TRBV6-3 CASRTGTGGLGELFF
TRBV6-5 CASSYLTGGEAFF
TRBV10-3 CAITSGTPYNEQFF
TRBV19 CASSIHNTDTQYF
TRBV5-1 CASSSRPGGVDTQYF
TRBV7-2 CASSSRGIQAFF
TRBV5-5 CASSGGTVTGELFF
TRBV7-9 CASSLDAGSYEQYF
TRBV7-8 CASSLFGGLTYEQYF
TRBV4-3 CASSHEAETGELFF
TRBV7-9 CASIRGEDTEAFF
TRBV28 CASRPIGTEAYEQYF
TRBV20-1 CSAPFGARNEQYF
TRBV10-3 CAISESSEGNGYTF
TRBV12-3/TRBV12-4 CASGILGDEQFF
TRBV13 CASSLLYAGGNEKLFF
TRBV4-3 CASSQRGTSGMKTQYF
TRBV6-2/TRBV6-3 CASSWREPSYNEQFF